Below, 23 T cell receptor beta chains from the same sample are listed, as sequenced in a study of patients and donors after allogeneic stem cell transplantation (dated by TCRdb to the early 2020s). Libraries were constructed by RT-PCR. This sample was sequenced with a NextSeq 550. The public reads were run again by TCRdb, first through fastp at Q25 and then through MiXCR, and only productive beta chains were kept. Each entry merges the rows of one CDR3 protein and shows their most common DNA and genes. The sample table holds about a million distinct CDR3 sequences, of which under 20% were seen once. 6% of the sample goes to the ten largest clones. Specimen: blood, either unsorted or a sorted T cell fraction (not recorded which). The receptors were gathered from a human donor who was either an allogeneic HSCT recipient or a stem cell or donor lymphocyte infusion donor (not recorded which). It is not recorded whose cells these are; they may come from a transplant donor.

The V gene is TRBV20-1, the J gene TRBJ2-7; no definite D call. Trimming stripped 6 bases from V and 5 bases from J, with 23 bases between. The germline CDR1 and CDR2 sequences are DFQATT and SNEGSKA (reference sequence). The CDR3 runs 15 residues. This CDR3 is CSATGKRTPGHEQYF. The CDR3 nucleotides are TGCAGTGCCACGGGTAAGAGGACCCCTGGCCACGAGCAGTACTTC.

This clonotype has only a few counts. V gene TRBV5-1 combines with J gene TRBJ2-4; TRBD1 is a possible D gene (5 bases). Trimming took 4 bases from V and 0 from J, leaving 11 bases between them. Germline CDR1 SGHRS, CDR2 YFSETQ. This CDR3 is 15 amino acids long. In DNA, the CDR3 is TGCGCCAGCAGCATTGGACAACCAGCCAAAAACATTCAGTACTTC. This encodes CASSIGQPAKNIQYF.

V gene TRBV28 combines with J gene TRBJ2-4; tentative D call: TRBD1 (5 bases). Germline lookup yields CDR1 MDHEN and CDR2 SYDVKM. The CDR3 is made up of 17 amino acids. V lost 4 bases and J 1 base, leaving 17 bases between the germline ends. The CDR3 region is CASSYIAQGAAKNIQYF. The CDR3 nucleotides read TGTGCCAGCAGTTACATAGCTCAGGGTGCGGCCAAAAACATTCAGTACTTC.

J is TRBJ2-7 and V is TRBV29-1; 8 bases agree with TRBD2. Losses at the gene ends were 6 bases for V and 2 bases for J; bases not matched to a gene: 9. CDR1 is SQVTM, CDR2 ANQGSEA, per germline. The CDR3 totals 14 residues. The CDR3 region has the DNA TGCAGCGTCTCCGGACTAGCAGACGCCTACGAGCAGTACTTC. As protein: CSVSGLADAYEQYF.

The chain recombines TRBV20-1 with TRBJ2-1; the D gene is possibly TRBD2 (5 bases). The CDR3 contains 15 residues. CDR1 and CDR2 from the germline V gene are DFQATT and SNEGSKA (reference sequence). Trimming took 0 bases from V and 6 from J, leaving 15 bases between them. The CDR3 DNA sequence: TGCAGTGCTAGAGATGATGGGAGCCCCGGCAATGAGCAGTTCTTC. Its protein is CSARDDGSPGNEQFF.

The V call is TRBV11-2, the J call TRBJ2-2, with 12 bases lining up with TRBD2. The germline CDR1 and CDR2 sequences are SGHAT and FQNNGV. The J segment lost 2 bases and the V segment lost 3 bases, leaving 7 bases of the junction unmatched. CDR3 length: 18 amino acids. The CDR3 loop is CASSLSSGRAINTGELFF. The CDR3 DNA reads as TGTGCCAGCAGCTTGTCTAGCGGGAGGGCCATTAACACCGGGGAGCTGTTTTTT.

This clonotype was counted between two and nine times. CDR3: CASSKLTGTDYTEAFF. CDR3 nucleotide sequence: TGCGCCAGCAGCAAACTTACCGGAACAGATTACACTGAAGCTTTCTTT. The gene calls are TRBV5-1 and TRBJ1-1, with D unclear. CDR3 length: 16 amino acids. Trimming shortened V by 4 bases and J by 3 bases, and 19 bases separated the two germline ends. Per germline, CDR1 SGHRS and CDR2 YFSETQ.

Only a few counts were recorded for this clonotype. V gene TRBV9 combines with J gene TRBJ2-3; TRBD2 matches at 12 bases. This CDR3 has 17 amino acids. V trimming: 3 bases; J trimming: 7 bases; junction bases outside the gene matches: 12. The germline V gene encodes CDR1 SGDLS and CDR2 YYNGEE. The CDR3 coding sequence is TGTGCCAGCAGCGCCTACGCAGGACTAGCGGGGCCTAATACGCAGTATTTT. Translation gives CASSAYAGLAGPNTQYF.

The chain uses TRBV14 and TRBJ1-5; the D is unclear. Trimming took 5 bases from V and 3 from J, leaving 11 bases between them. Germline V gene sequence: CDR1 SGHDN, CDR2 FVKESK. CDR3 size: 14 residues. CDR3: CASSRPGYNQPQHF. The CDR3 DNA is TGTGCCAGCAGCAGGCCCGGGTACAATCAGCCCCAGCATTTT.

This clonotype turned up a few times. The chain couples TRBV12-3 or TRBV12-4 to TRBJ1-5; TRBD1 might be the D (6 bases). The CDR3 is 14 amino acids. With 6 bases removed from V and 5 bases from J, the gap between germline ends came to 14 bases. As DNA, the CDR3 is TGTGCCAGCAGGGCTACAGGGCCCTATCAGCCCCAGCATTTT. Protein sequence: CASRATGPYQPQHF.

The chain has TRBV7-9 and TRBJ1-3; perhaps TRBD1 as D (5 bases). The CDR3 has 15 residues. Trimming left V 5 bases short and J 0 bases short, with 11 bases between. Germline V gene sequence: CDR1 SEHNR, CDR2 FQNEAQ (reference sequence). The DNA for the CDR3 is TGTGCCAGCAGCATCCTTACAGGCTCTGGAAACACCATATATTTT. Translating gives CASSILTGSGNTIYF.

This chain connects TRBV4-2 to TRBJ1-3; 9 bases match TRBD1. Trimming took 3 bases from V and 4 from J; bases not matched to a gene: 7. This CDR3 contains 16 residues. Germline V gene sequence: CDR1 LGHNA, CDR2 YNFKEQ. As DNA, the CDR3 is TGTGCCAGCAGCCATGGGGGGACAGGGTCCGGAAACACCATATATTTT. Protein: CASSHGGTGSGNTIYF.

The chain joins TRBV3-1 to TRBJ2-1, with D possibly being TRBD1 or TRBD2 (6 bases each). The CDR3 covers 17 residues. Germline V gene sequence: CDR1 LGHDT, CDR2 YNNKEL (reference sequence). V was trimmed by 0 bases and J by 0 bases, leaving 12 bases between them. The CDR3 DNA reads TGTGCCAGCAGCCAAGATCAAGGGGGGAGCTCCTACAATGAGCAGTTCTTC. Protein sequence: CASSQDQGGSSYNEQFF.

The chain links TRBV10-3 to TRBJ1-1, with 10 bases matching TRBD1. The germline gives CDR1 ENHRY, CDR2 SYGVKD. V lost 3 bases and J lost 4; bases outside the gene matches: 8. There are 16 residues in the CDR3. For the CDR3, the DNA is TGTGCCATCAGTGAATCAGTGGGACAGGGGAGCACTGAAGCTTTCTTT. Amino acids: CAISESVGQGSTEAFF.

This clonotype showed up just a few times. The chain is built from TRBV10-3 and TRBJ2-1, with 11 bases matching TRBD2. This CDR3 has 15 residues. The V gene end was trimmed by 10 bases and the J gene end by 6 bases; junction bases not matched to a gene: 11. CDR1 is ENHRY and CDR2 is SYGVKD in the germline V gene. CDR3 in amino acids: CATEDRLAGPNEQFF. The CDR3 coding sequence is TGTGCCACCGAGGATCGACTAGCGGGGCCCAATGAGCAGTTCTTC.

The chain recombines TRBV7-9 with TRBJ2-7, with TRBD2 as a possible D gene (5 bases). Germline CDR1 reads SEHNR; CDR2 reads FQNEAQ (reference sequence). Trimming shortened V by 5 bases and J by 9 bases, and 17 bases separated the two germline ends. The CDR3 covers 13 residues. CDR3 in DNA: TGTGCCAGCAGCCCCCACGGACTGTTTCCGCAGTACTTC. Its translation is CASSPHGLFPQYF.

Here the CDR3 reads CASSLAAGGPHEQFF. The CDR3 DNA reads TGTGCCAGCAGTTTGGCAGCGGGAGGGCCGCATGAGCAGTTCTTC. The genes are TRBV12-3 or TRBV12-4 and TRBJ2-1, with 10 bases aligning to TRBD2. Trimming removed 3 bases from V and 8 bases from J; junction bases left unmatched: 7. This CDR3 has 15 amino acids.

This clonotype was counted a few times. The V call is TRBV5-1, the J call TRBJ1-5; D remains unclear. The CDR3 loop spans 12 amino acids. Germline assignment: CDR1 SGHRS and CDR2 YFSETQ. V was clipped by 3 bases and J by 8 bases, with 9 bases between them. The CDR3 sequence is CASSSPPEPQHF. As DNA, the CDR3 is TGCGCCAGCAGCTCCCCCCCGGAGCCCCAGCATTTT. The full variable domain, rest sourced from reference TRBV5-1 and TRBJ1-5, is KAGVTQTPRYLIKTRGQQVTLSCSPISGHRSVSWYQQTPGQGLQFLFEYFSETQRNKGNFPGRFSGRQFSNSRSEMNVSTLELGDSALYLCASSSPPEPQHFGDGTRLSIL.

The chain joins TRBV7-2 to TRBJ2-3, with 7 bases matching TRBD1. The CDR3 runs 14 residues. J was trimmed by 4 bases and V by 6 bases; bases with no gene match: 7. The germline CDR1 and CDR2 sequences are SGHTA and FQGNSA. The CDR3 protein is CASRHRGEPDTQYF. The CDR3 nucleotides read TGTGCCAGCAGGCACAGGGGAGAACCAGATACGCAGTATTTT.

This clonotype was found a few times. The rearrangement uses TRBV24-1 and TRBJ2-7; perhaps TRBD1 as D (6 bases). The CDR3 covers 16 residues. Germline V lookup: CDR1 KGHDR, CDR2 SFDVKD. V lost 4 bases and J lost 2, with 17 bases in between. This CDR3 reads CATSETLGTRTYEQYF. The CDR3 nucleotides read TGTGCCACCAGTGAGACCCTAGGGACACGTACCTACGAGCAGTACTTC.

This clonotype was seen a handful of times. The chain combines TRBV7-2 with TRBJ2-1; D may be TRBD2 (6 bases). V lost 1 base and J lost 3, with 13 bases in between. Germline values: CDR1 SGHTA, CDR2 FQGNSA. The CDR3 runs 16 residues. The CDR3 loop reads CASSLVWGDVYNEQFF. The CDR3 bases are TGTGCCAGCAGCTTAGTCTGGGGGGATGTCTACAATGAGCAGTTCTTC.

This chain connects TRBV12-3 or TRBV12-4 to TRBJ2-3; 9 bases agree with TRBD2. The CDR3 length is 15 residues. V shed 2 bases, J shed 1 base, and the junction held 1 base outside the gene matches. CDR3 protein: CASSLKREGTDTQYF. Here the CDR3 DNA reads TGTGCCAGCAGTTTAAAGCGGGAGGGCACAGATACGCAGTATTTT.

V gene TRBV24-1 combines with J gene TRBJ1-2, with TRBD1 identical over 11 bases. The CDR3 runs to 16 residues. V lost 2 bases, J lost 4 bases, and 5 bases stayed unmatched. The germline V gene has CDR1 KGHDR and CDR2 SFDVKD. The CDR3 DNA reads TGTGCCACCAGTGATTGGACAGGGGGCTCGGGCTATGGCTACACCTTC. It encodes CATSDWTGGSGYGYTF.